The 21 T cell receptor beta chains reported below all come from one sample, sequenced in a study of blood T cell repertoires in COVID-19. Repertoires were generated with immunoSEQ multiplex PCR, while TCRdb's copy carries only in-frame clones and drops some. The table includes about 240,000 clones, about 86% detected once. Sequenced sample: PBMCs or T cells enriched from blood (not recorded which). These receptors all stem from a woman aged 40 to 49 with acute COVID-19.

This chain connects TRBV6-5 to TRBJ1-1, with D possibly being TRBD1 (6 bases). Trimming shortened V by 7 bases and J by 0 bases, and 15 bases separated the two germline ends. Germline V gene data show CDR1 as MNHEY and CDR2 as SVGAGI. The CDR3 spans 15 residues. DNA for the CDR3: TGTGCCAGCAAAGATAAGGACAGATTGAACACTGAAGCTTTCTTT. Amino acid sequence: CASKDKDRLNTEAFF.

The CDR3 DNA follows: TGTGCCAGCAGCGCACGACTAGCGGGCACAGATACGCAGTATTTT. This translates into CASSARLAGTDTQYF. The V call is TRBV11-1, the J call TRBJ2-3; 9 positions agree with TRBD2. CDR1 SGHAT and CDR2 FQDESV come from the germline V gene (reference sequence). V lost 5 bases to trimming and J lost 1 base; unmatched junction nucleotides: 4. The CDR3 contains 15 residues.

The chain has TRBV7-9 and TRBJ2-1, with a tentative D call TRBD2 (5 bases). Germline values: CDR1 SEHNR, CDR2 FQNEAQ (reference sequence). V was pared by 5 bases and J by 7 bases, with 24 bases between. The CDR3 length is 17 residues. The CDR3 loop is CASSRHSVMIPGNEQFF. The CDR3, as DNA: TGTGCCAGCAGCCGGCATAGCGTAATGATCCCTGGGAATGAGCAGTTCTTC.

The genes are TRBV7-3 and TRBJ2-2; D perhaps matches TRBD2 (6 bases). Germline V CDR1 and CDR2: SGHTA, FQGTGA. The CDR3 is made up of 15 amino acids. V lost 5 bases to trimming and J lost 3 bases, with 13 bases between them. The CDR3 region is CASSTSGSYTGELFF. The CDR3 bases are TGTGCCAGCAGCACATCCGGGAGCTACACCGGGGAGCTGTTTTTT.

The CDR3 here is CASRTSSSYEQYF. DNA for the CDR3: TGTGCCAGCAGGACTAGCAGCTCCTACGAGCAGTACTTC. The chain recombines TRBV2 with TRBJ2-7; TRBD2 agrees at 7 bases. CDR3 length equals 13 residues. After removal of 6 bases from V and 0 bases from J, the junction contained 2 bases not matched to a gene. CDR1 and CDR2 (germline): SNHLY, FYNNEI.

This clone was observed a single time. The rearrangement joins TRBV5-1 to TRBJ2-3, with a weak D call TRBD2 (7 bases). The V gene lost 4 bases and the J gene lost 2 bases, with 14 bases spanning the gap. The CDR3 length is 15 residues. Germline values: CDR1 SGHRS, CDR2 YFSETQ. The DNA of the CDR3 is TGCGCCAGCAGCCGGGGGGCAGACTTCACAGATACGCAGTATTTT. This sequence encodes CASSRGADFTDTQYF.

The V gene is TRBV5-1, the J gene TRBJ2-4, with 9 bases identical to TRBD2. Germline V gene data show CDR1 as SGHRS and CDR2 as YFSETQ. This CDR3 is 16 amino acids long. Trimming took 3 bases from V and 7 from J; bases not matched to a gene: 11. DNA of the CDR3: TGCGCCAGCAGCTCCTCCGGGCGGGAGGGTATGAACATTCAGTACTTC. The encoded protein is CASSSSGREGMNIQYF.

The V and J genes are TRBV6-1 and TRBJ2-7; D remains ambiguous. The ends were cut back, 2 bases at V and 7 bases at J, with 6 bases in the middle. Germline V gives CDR1 MNHNS, CDR2 SASEGT. The CDR3 is 11 residues long. CDR3 DNA sequence: TGTGCCAGCAGTGAACATGTGGAGCAGTACTTC. Translation: CASSEHVEQYF.

The chain uses TRBV28 and TRBJ1-6, with unresolved D. There are 13 residues in the CDR3. The ends were cut back, 2 bases at V and 7 bases at J, with 6 bases in the middle. Germline V gives CDR1 MDHEN, CDR2 SYDVKM. For the CDR3, the DNA is TGTGCCAGCAGTTTACAAGAGAATTCACCCCTCCACTTT. Translation gives CASSLQENSPLHF.

J is TRBJ1-2 and V is TRBV7-9, with 11 bases lining up with TRBD1. This CDR3 has 15 residues. Germline loops: CDR1 SEHNR, CDR2 FQNEAQ (reference sequence). With V trimmed by 5 bases and J by 3 bases, 5 bases remained unmatched. The CDR3 DNA sequence: TGTGCCAGCAGCCCATGGACAGGGGGCGACTATGGCTACACCTTC. It yields the protein CASSPWTGGDYGYTF.

The rearrangement links TRBV15 to TRBJ2-2; 7 bases fit TRBD2. The CDR3 is 17 amino acids. Losses at the gene ends were 0 bases for V and 1 base for J; bases not matched to a gene: 5. Per the germline V gene, CDR1 is LNHNV and CDR2 is YYDKDF (reference sequence). CDR3 DNA sequence: TGTGCCACCAGCAGAGATTTCCCGGGAGGGAACACCGGGGAGCTGTTTTTT. It encodes CATSRDFPGGNTGELFF.

The CDR3 loop is CSVVTGGGNSPLHF. The DNA for the CDR3 is TGCAGCGTTGTGACAGGTGGGGGTAATTCACCCCTCCACTTT. The chain has TRBV29-1 and TRBJ1-6; tentative D call: TRBD1 (6 bases). Germline loops: CDR1 SQVTM, CDR2 ANQGSEA. CDR3 length: 14 residues. The V end lost 4 bases, the J end lost 6 bases, and 13 bases lay between the germline ends. Using reference TRBV29-1 and TRBJ1-6 for the parts outside the CDR3, the full variable domain is SAVISQKPSRDICQRGTSLTIQCQVDSQVTMMFWYRQQPGQSLTLIATANQGSEATYESGFVIDKFPISRPNLTFSTLTVSNMSPEDSSIYLCSVVTGGGNSPLHFGNGTRLTVT.

V usage is TRBV10-1 and J usage is TRBJ2-3; 8 bases line up with TRBD2. J gave up 5 bases and V 3 bases, and 4 bases lay outside the gene matches. The CDR3 is 14 residues long. Germline CDR1 and CDR2: WNHNN and SYGVQD (reference sequence). Written as DNA, the CDR3 is TGCGCCAGCAGTGACGGGGGGGCTGGAGATACGCAGTATTTT. Its protein is CASSDGGAGDTQYF.

This clone has more than one count but fewer than ten. The chain joins TRBV10-3 to TRBJ1-3; tentative D call: TRBD1 (6 bases). The germline CDR1 and CDR2 sequences are ENHRY and SYGVKD. The CDR3 has 15 amino acids. Between the trimmed V and J ends, which lost 3 bases and 3 bases, there was a span of 12 bases. The CDR3 coding sequence is TGTGCCATCAGTGATACAGGGAAGGGTGGAAACACCATATATTTT. Its translation is CAISDTGKGGNTIYF.

V gene TRBV6-6 combines with J gene TRBJ2-7; maybe TRBD2 (6 bases). The CDR3 totals 14 residues. V lost 7 bases, J lost 2 bases, and 15 bases lay in between. Per the germline V gene, CDR1 is MNHNY and CDR2 is SVGAGI (reference sequence). The CDR3 nucleotides read TGTGCCAGCACCAAATGGGGGGTCACCTACGAGCAGTACTTC. Amino acids: CASTKWGVTYEQYF.

The chain joins TRBV19 to TRBJ2-7; D is perhaps TRBD2 (6 bases). The V gene lost 3 bases and the J gene lost 3 bases, with 9 bases spanning the gap. The CDR3 totals 13 residues. In germline, CDR1 is LNHDA, CDR2 SQIVND (reference sequence). CDR3 in DNA: TGTGCCAGTAGTATGGAGGGTCGCTACGAGCAGTACTTC. This encodes CASSMEGRYEQYF.

This chain uses TRBV5-1 with TRBJ2-3, with 7 bases fitting TRBD2. The V gene end was trimmed by 6 bases and the J gene end by 4 bases; junction bases not matched to a gene: 11. This CDR3 is 15 amino acids long. Per the germline V gene, CDR1 is SGHRS and CDR2 is YFSETQ. CDR3 residues: CASTSGEGDPDTQYF. In DNA form, the CDR3 reads TGCGCCAGCACCTCCGGGGAGGGAGACCCAGATACGCAGTATTTT. Together with reference TRBV5-1 and TRBJ2-3, the CDR3 gives the full variable domain: KAGVTQTPRYLIKTRGQQVTLSCSPISGHRSVSWYQQTPGQGLQFLFEYFSETQRNKGNFPGRFSGRQFSNSRSEMNVSTLELGDSALYLCASTSGEGDPDTQYFGPGTRLTVL.

V and J are TRBV9 and TRBJ1-2; 7 bases are a match to TRBD1. With 0 bases clipped from V and 5 bases from J, the junction kept 7 bases outside the gene matches. The CDR3 is 15 residues long. Germline V CDR1 and CDR2: SGDLS, YYNGEE. The CDR3 loop reads CASSVGDSLMYGYTF. Here the CDR3 DNA reads TGTGCCAGCAGCGTAGGGGACAGTTTAATGTATGGCTACACCTTC.

V usage is TRBV5-4 and J usage is TRBJ1-4, with TRBD1 as a possible D gene (6 bases). V lost 4 bases and J 13 bases, leaving 17 bases between the germline ends. Looked up from germline, CDR1 is SGHNT and CDR2 is YYREEE (reference sequence). There are 13 residues in the CDR3. DNA for the CDR3: TGTGCCAGCAGCGACGGGCCCCAAGGGGGACTGTTTTTT. It translates to CASSDGPQGGLFF.

The rearrangement joins TRBV7-9 to TRBJ1-2; 10 positions match TRBD1. J was trimmed by 3 bases and V by 1 base; bases with no gene match: 14. Germline CDR1 SEHNR, CDR2 FQNEAQ (reference sequence). This CDR3 region has 19 residues. The CDR3 nucleotides read TGTGCCAGCAGCTTAGACGATCCGGTGACAGGGGGCTACGACTATGGCTACACCTTC. Translation: CASSLDDPVTGGYDYGYTF.

The J gene is TRBJ2-2, the V gene TRBV6-2 or TRBV6-3, with 9 positions matching TRBD2. Per germline, CDR1 MNHEY and CDR2 SVGEGT. CDR3 length equals 17 residues. V was clipped by 2 bases and J by 6 bases; unmatched bases: 10. The CDR3 DNA follows: TGTGCCAGCAGTTACCCGAGGGGCGGGAGGGTCGCCGGGGAGCTGTTTTTT. It encodes CASSYPRGGRVAGELFF.